Shown below are 9 T cell receptor beta chains from a single sample sequenced in a study of identical twins listed by TCRdb under 2016. Libraries were constructed by 5' RACE. The sample was run on an Illumina HiSeq 2000. TCRdb trimmed the raw reads at Q25, called clones with MiXCR and kept productive beta chains. Every CDR3 protein is listed once, alongside the most common genes and DNA of its rows. Counted in this sample were 450,000 or so distinct CDR3 sequences; 14% of them appeared once. The ten largest clones represent 0.4% to 0.55% of the sample. The same specimen was also included in a second study, on yellow fever vaccine responses in identical twins.

Sequenced material: CD4+ T cells sorted from blood. Source of these receptors: a woman aged 18-29 years in good health.

This clonotype was counted only a few times. The V call is TRBV5-6, the J call TRBJ2-2; D perhaps matches TRBD2 (6 bases). CDR1 is SGHDT and CDR2 is YYEEEE in the germline V gene. With 4 bases removed from V and 4 bases from J, the gap between germline ends came to 14 bases. The CDR3 consists of 15 residues. CDR3 DNA sequence: TGTGCCAGCAGCGCCGCCGGACTAATCACCGGGGAGCTGTTTTTT. Protein product: CASSAAGLITGELFF.

This clonotype was observed a handful of times. In DNA form, the CDR3 reads TGTGCCAGCAGCTTGGGGGGAGGGTTCTACGAGCAGTACTTC. It codes for CASSLGGGFYEQYF. This rearrangement joins TRBV7-2 to TRBJ2-7; 7 bases match TRBD2. The V segment lost 3 bases and the J segment 3 bases; nucleotides outside the gene matches: 5. Germline values: CDR1 SGHTA, CDR2 FQGNSA. There are 14 residues in the CDR3.

CDR3 DNA: TGTGCCACCAGCAGAGGGGGGAAGCCGGGCTCCTACGAGCAGTACTTC. Residues: CATSRGGKPGSYEQYF. The chain recombines TRBV15 with TRBJ2-7; D tentatively reads TRBD1 or TRBD2 (5 bases each). The length of the CDR3 is 16 residues. With 1 base removed from V and 0 bases from J, the gap between germline ends came to 13 bases. Per the germline V gene, CDR1 is LNHNV and CDR2 is YYDKDF (reference sequence).

This clonotype was found a few times. J is TRBJ2-6 and V is TRBV29-1; TRBD1 might be the D (6 bases). The V and J ends lost 6 bases and 0 bases respectively, with 21 bases between them. This CDR3 has 18 residues. The germline V gene encodes CDR1 SQVTM and CDR2 ANQGSEA. The DNA of the CDR3 is TGCAGCGTGACCCAGGGCGAGACAGGCTTCTCTGGGGCCAACGTCCTGACTTTC. Its translation: CSVTQGETGFSGANVLTF.

This clonotype was observed a few times. This likely comes from a read error, as the CDR3 has no conserved phenylalanine or tryptophan at its end. The rearrangement joins TRBV10-2 to TRBJ2-1; TRBD1 aligns across 7 bases. CDR1 and CDR2 (germline): WSHSY, SAAADI. V shed 3 bases and J 8 bases; nucleotides not matched to a gene: 4. The CDR3 is made up of 13 amino acids. As DNA, the CDR3 is TGCGCCAGCAGTGACCCACAGGGGTATGAGCAGTTCTCC. Encoded protein: CASSDPQGYEQFS.

Ten or more counts support this clonotype. The V and J genes are TRBV5-1 and TRBJ2-5; 7 positions match TRBD1. The CDR3 extends over 16 amino acids. After removal of 0 bases from V and 0 bases from J, the junction contained 5 bases not matched to a gene. Germline V gene lookup returns CDR1 SGHRS and CDR2 YFSETQ. The CDR3 DNA reads as TGCGCCAGCAGCTTGGGACAGGGTCCGTACCAAGAGACCCAGTACTTC. Encoded protein: CASSLGQGPYQETQYF.

DNA for the CDR3: TGCGCCAGCAGCTTAAGGGGCTACACCGGGGAGCTGTTTTTT. Translation: CASSLRGYTGELFF. V and J are TRBV5-1 and TRBJ2-2; D is possibly TRBD1 (5 bases). This CDR3 contains 14 residues. Germline V gene lookup returns CDR1 SGHRS and CDR2 YFSETQ. Trimming removed 2 bases at V and 3 bases at J, with 8 bases between.

This clonotype was observed a few times. This chain links TRBV25-1 with TRBJ2-4; 8 nucleotides match TRBD1. CDR1 MGHDK and CDR2 SYGVNS come from the germline V gene. V trimming: 4 bases; J trimming: 1 base; junction bases outside the gene matches: 0. This CDR3 has 14 amino acids. CDR3 sequence reads: CASSGTGAKNIQYF. The CDR3 coding sequence is TGTGCCAGCAGTGGGACAGGGGCCAAAAACATTCAGTACTTC.

V gene TRBV28 combines with J gene TRBJ1-6; D gene uncertain. The germline V gene encodes CDR1 MDHEN and CDR2 SYDVKM. V was cut by 0 bases and J by 0 bases, with 9 bases left in between. The CDR3 spans 17 residues. CDR3 nucleotides: TGTGCCAGCAGTTTATGGGACTCGAGCTCCTATAATTCACCCCTCCACTTT. Translated, it gives CASSLWDSSSYNSPLHF. Combining the CDR3 with reference TRBV28 and TRBJ1-6 gives the whole variable domain DVKVTQSSRYLVKRTGEKVFLECVQDMDHENMFWYRQDPGLGLRLIYFSYDVKMKEKGDIPEGYSVSREKKERFSLILESASTNQTSMYLCASSLWDSSSYNSPLHFGNGTRLTVT.